This T cell receptor beta chain derives from a study of cytomegalovirus exposure and HLA in healthy donors. Use of 60 Vbeta and 13 Jbeta primers characterized the PCR. TCRdb's copy holds only in-frame clones and misses some; the assay was immunoSEQ multiplex PCR. The sample consists of 150,000 or so clones, more than 70% of them appearing once. The germline CDR1 and CDR2 sequences are SGHDT and YYEEEE. The CDR3 spans 15 residues. V lost 1 base and J lost 7; bases outside the gene matches: 11. The receptor's source is a male donor in good health and CMV-seronegative. The J gene is TRBJ2-7, the V gene TRBV5-6; the match to TRBD2 covers 7 bases. Input material: PBMCs. The CDR3 coding sequence is TGTGCCAGCAGCTTGAAGACTGGGGGGGTGGGTGAGCAGTACTTC. It specifies CASSLKTGGVGEQYF.